These 19 T cell receptor beta chains were sequenced from one sample in a study of OX40 agonist ivuxolimab in advanced cancers. The data were produced by immunoSEQ multiplex PCR, yet TCRdb's version contains in-frame clones alone and is incomplete. In the table there are fewer than 80,000 clones, approximately 83% of which are singletons. This sample comprised CD4+ or CD8+ T cells sorted from blood, obtained in a trial of the OX40 agonist ivuxolimab. Receptors originate from an adult with an advanced solid tumor such as melanoma, head and neck, liver or kidney cancer.

This chain links TRBV10-2 with TRBJ1-5, with a tentative D call TRBD1 (5 bases). The CDR3 is made up of 14 amino acids. V gave up 7 bases and J gave up 2 bases, with 12 bases separating them. From germline, CDR1 is WSHSY and CDR2 SAAADI. This CDR3 reads CASMGGSGNQPQHF. CDR3 DNA sequence: TGCGCCAGCATGGGGGGAAGTGGCAATCAGCCCCAGCATTTT.

This chain links TRBV13 with TRBJ2-5, with D possibly matching TRBD1 (7 bases). Per germline, CDR1 PRHDT and CDR2 FYEKMQ (reference sequence). The CDR3 covers 15 residues. The ends were cut back, 2 bases at V and 2 bases at J, with 12 bases in the middle. This CDR3 is CASSLYAGGQETQYF. CDR3 in DNA: TGTGCCAGCAGCTTATATGCAGGGGGGCAAGAGACCCAGTACTTC.

This sequence joins TRBV18 and TRBJ2-2; no clear D gene. The CDR3 totals 15 residues. Between the trimmed V and J ends, which lost 2 bases and 1 base, there was a span of 8 bases. The germline V gene encodes CDR1 KGHSH and CDR2 LQKENI. CDR3 loop: CASSPEALNTGELFF. CDR3 DNA: TGTGCCAGCTCACCAGAGGCATTGAACACCGGGGAGCTGTTTTTT. Looking up the rest from reference TRBV18 and TRBJ2-2 gives the full variable domain: NAGVMQNPRHLVRRRGQEARLRCSPMKGHSHVYWYRQLPEEGLKFMVYLQKENIIDESGMPKERFSAEFPKEGPSILRIQQVVRGDSAAYFCASSPEALNTGELFFGEGSRLTVL.

V is TRBV2 and J is TRBJ1-2, with 11 bases aligning to TRBD1. The germline V gene has CDR1 SNHLY and CDR2 FYNNEI. The CDR3 consists of 14 residues. With V trimmed by 5 bases and J by 8 bases, 7 bases remained unmatched. Written as DNA, the CDR3 is TGTGCCAGCAGTAAAGGACAGGGGGCGTGGGGCTACACCTTC. It yields the protein CASSKGQGAWGYTF.

CDR3 sequence: CASSHRGQGAFQETQYF. The CDR3 nucleotides read TGTGCCAGCAGCCACCGCGGACAGGGGGCCTTCCAAGAGACCCAGTACTTC. This sequence joins TRBV4-2 and TRBJ2-5; 11 bases match TRBD1. Germline V gene sequence: CDR1 LGHNA, CDR2 YNFKEQ. Trimming cost V 3 bases and J 1 base; bases outside gene matches: 7. The CDR3 is 17 residues long.

The rearrangement links TRBV18 to TRBJ2-7; D not certain. The germline V gene encodes CDR1 KGHSH and CDR2 LQKENI. V lost 3 bases to trimming and J lost 5 bases, with 11 bases between them. This CDR3 contains 13 residues. For the CDR3, the DNA is TGTGCCAGCTCACCTTCCCGTCAGGACGAGCAGTACTTC. It translates to CASSPSRQDEQYF. Supplemented by reference TRBV18 and TRBJ2-7, the full variable domain reads NAGVMQNPRHLVRRRGQEARLRCSPMKGHSHVYWYRQLPEEGLKFMVYLQKENIIDESGMPKERFSAEFPKEGPSILRIQQVVRGDSAAYFCASSPSRQDEQYFGPGTRLTVT.

The chain is built from TRBV19 and TRBJ2-5; D unresolved. The V end lost 3 bases, the J end lost 3 bases, and 2 bases lay between the germline ends. The germline V gene encodes CDR1 LNHDA and CDR2 SQIVND (reference sequence). The CDR3 extends over 11 amino acids. CDR3: CASSIKETQYF. Here the CDR3 DNA reads TGTGCCAGTAGTATCAAAGAGACCCAGTACTTC.

The chain employs TRBV7-3 and TRBJ2-5; 11 positions agree with TRBD2. The V and J ends lost 4 bases and 4 bases, in that order; junction bases with no gene match: 11. The CDR3 spans 17 residues. Germline assignment: CDR1 SGHTA and CDR2 FQGTGA. The chain's CDR3 is CASSSSIAGGSGETQYF. The CDR3 coding sequence is TGTGCCAGCAGCTCTTCCATAGCGGGGGGGTCCGGAGAGACCCAGTACTTC.

This clone was counted a single time. The rearrangement uses TRBV7-2 and TRBJ2-7; D may be TRBD2 (5 bases). The CDR3 covers 12 residues. V lost 2 bases and J lost 7, with 9 bases in between. Germline V lookup: CDR1 SGHTA, CDR2 FQGNSA. As DNA, the CDR3 is TGTGCCAGCAGCTTAAGCGGATGGGAGCAGTACTTC. Translated, it gives CASSLSGWEQYF.

V is TRBV10-3 and J is TRBJ1-1; D might be TRBD1 (5 bases). CDR1 ENHRY and CDR2 SYGVKD come from the germline V gene. The length of the CDR3 is 15 residues. The V end was cut by 6 bases, the J end by 1 base, with 15 bases between. The CDR3 region is CAIRTTADSNTEAFF. In DNA form, the CDR3 reads TGTGCCATCAGGACGACAGCAGACTCGAACACTGAAGCTTTCTTT.

This clone came up a few times. The chain combines TRBV30 with TRBJ1-2; 10 bases match TRBD1. CDR1 GTSNPN and CDR2 SVGIG come from the germline V gene (reference sequence). After removal of 4 bases from V and 5 bases from J, the junction contained 10 bases not matched to a gene. The CDR3 has 15 amino acids. The CDR3 DNA is TGTGCCTGGACTAAACCGGGACAGGGGTTTTATGGCTACACCTTC. Protein sequence: CAWTKPGQGFYGYTF.

V and J are TRBV2 and TRBJ1-2; D is perhaps TRBD1 (6 bases). With 2 bases removed from V and 7 bases from J, the gap between germline ends came to 11 bases. In germline, CDR1 is SNHLY, CDR2 FYNNEI. The CDR3 is 13 amino acids. CDR3 sequence reads: CASSERGTVGYTF. The DNA for the CDR3 is TGTGCCAGCAGTGAAAGGGGGACCGTTGGCTACACCTTC.

The J gene is TRBJ1-5, the V gene TRBV18, with 12 nucleotides matching TRBD1. V shed 3 bases and J 4 bases; nucleotides not matched to a gene: 4. Germline CDR1 reads KGHSH; CDR2 reads LQKENI. The CDR3 spans 16 residues. CDR3 sequence (DNA): TGTGCCAGCTCACCCAGGGACAGGGGGCAGAATCAGCCCCAGCATTTT. Translating gives CASSPRDRGQNQPQHF.

The genes are TRBV19 and TRBJ1-2, with 7 bases matching TRBD1. Trimming took 9 bases from V and 3 from J; bases not matched to a gene: 7. This CDR3 spans 13 amino acids. Germline-derived CDR1 and CDR2 are LNHDA and SQIVND (reference sequence). DNA for the CDR3: TGTGCCAGCTCAGGGGGTTTTGACTATGGCTACACCTTC. This sequence encodes CASSGGFDYGYTF.

This rearrangement joins TRBV30 to TRBJ2-3, with D possibly TRBD2 on 6 matching bases. Trimming pared 4 bases from V and 2 bases from J, leaving 16 bases between. The CDR3 contains 15 residues. Germline V gene data show CDR1 as GTSNPN and CDR2 as SVGIG (reference sequence). The CDR3 sequence is CAWTGGSGPTDTQYF. CDR3 coding DNA: TGTGCCTGGACTGGTGGTAGCGGCCCCACAGATACGCAGTATTTT.

The chain employs TRBV20-1 and TRBJ1-2; D not resolved. Germline values: CDR1 DFQATT, CDR2 SNEGSKA (reference sequence). The CDR3 has 11 amino acids. The ends were cut back, 5 bases at V and 2 bases at J, with 6 bases in the middle. As DNA, the CDR3 is TGCAGTGCTTTACAGAACTATGGCTACACCTTC. This encodes CSALQNYGYTF.

The chain uses TRBV7-2 and TRBJ2-7, with D unresolved. This CDR3 has 11 amino acids. V was cut by 5 bases and J by 6 bases, with 8 bases left in between. In germline, CDR1 is SGHTA, CDR2 FQGNSA. CDR3 sequence: CASSLYAEQYF. CDR3 coding DNA: TGTGCCAGCAGCCTCTACGCCGAGCAGTACTTC.

This clone was seen many times. The chain is built from TRBV5-6 and TRBJ1-1; D ambiguous. The CDR3 has 15 amino acids. V lost 0 bases to trimming and J lost 3 bases, with 12 bases between them. The germline gives CDR1 SGHDT, CDR2 YYEEEE. CDR3 sequence (DNA): TGTGCCAGCAGCTTGGGATGGTACGGGGACACTGAAGCTTTCTTT. It codes for CASSLGWYGDTEAFF.

The chain's CDR3 is CAWSGLAGTDTQYF. Here the CDR3 DNA reads TGTGCCTGGAGTGGACTAGCGGGAACAGATACGCAGTATTTT. The chain has TRBV30 and TRBJ2-3; 11 bases fit TRBD2. The CDR3 has 14 amino acids. Germline-derived CDR1 and CDR2 are GTSNPN and SVGIG (reference sequence). J lost 3 bases, V lost 1 base, and 0 bases had no gene match.